These T cell receptor beta chains were read from a single sample in a study of CD8+ T cells in alopecia areata. TCRdb keeps only in-frame clones here, not all; method: immunoSEQ multiplex PCR. The sample has 150,000 to 250,000 clones, 58% seen once; the top ten hold approximately 5.1%. The sequencing used CD4+ T cells sorted from blood, collected at week 24, from a patient treated with tofacitinib. The origin of the receptors is a human donor with alopecia areata. The CDR3 runs from the conserved cysteine through the conserved F or W. D genes are given only for firm matches. The size of a clone is reported for some rows only, either as once, few or many, or as a class for expanded clones.

clone size: .
V gene: TRBV5-1
D gene: TRBD1
J gene: TRBJ2-7
CDR3 protein: CASEKTGSSYEQYF
CDR3 DNA: TGCGCCAGCGAGAAGACAGGGAGCTCCTACGAGCAGTACTTC

clone size: .
V gene: TRBV19
D gene: TRBD1
J gene: TRBJ1-5
CDR3 protein: CAAKQGADTAPQPQHF
CDR3 DNA: TGTGCCGCTAAACAGGGGGCGGATACCGCACCTCAGCCCCAGCATTTT

clone size: .
V gene: TRBV18
D gene: .
J gene: TRBJ1-5
CDR3 protein: CASSPRGQPQHF
CDR3 DNA: TGTGCCAGCTCGCCCCGGGGTCAGCCCCAGCATTTT

clone size: few
V gene: TRBV30
D gene: .
J gene: TRBJ1-3
CDR3 protein: CAWSLQGAAGNTIYF
CDR3 DNA: TGTGCCTGGAGCTTACAGGGTGCAGCTGGAAACACCATATATTTT

clone size: .
V gene: TRBV29-1
D gene: TRBD2
J gene: TRBJ2-3
CDR3 protein: CSVGSGGGTYTQYF
CDR3 DNA: TGCAGCGTTGGTAGCGGGGGGGGTACTTATACGCAGTATTTT

clone size: .
V gene: TRBV7-9
D gene: .
J gene: TRBJ1-1
CDR3 protein: CASSLGGNWHTEAFF
CDR3 DNA: TGTGCCAGCAGCTTAGGGGGTAATTGGCACACTGAAGCTTTCTTT

clone size: .
V gene: TRBV30
D gene: TRBD1
J gene: TRBJ1-1
CDR3 protein: CAWGTGDLGMNTEAFF
CDR3 DNA: TGTGCCTGGGGGACAGGCGACCTGGGGATGAACACTGAAGCTTTCTTT

clone size: .
V gene: TRBV10-3
D gene: .
J gene: TRBJ1-2
CDR3 protein: CAISDSLRGSYGYTF
CDR3 DNA: TGTGCCATCAGTGATTCCTTACGGGGCTCCTATGGCTACACCTTC

clone size: .
V gene: TRBV6-1
D gene: .
J gene: TRBJ2-5
CDR3 protein: CASSPGVQETQYF
CDR3 DNA: TGTGCCAGCTCGCCAGGCGTACAAGAGACCCAGTACTTC

clone size: .
V gene: TRBV15
D gene: .
J gene: TRBJ1-2
CDR3 protein: CATSRANSGYGYTF
CDR3 DNA: TGTGCCACCAGCAGAGCCAACAGCGGATATGGCTACACCTTC

clone size: .
V gene: TRBV15
D gene: .
J gene: TRBJ1-1
CDR3 protein: CATSRQVQGNTEAFF
CDR3 DNA: TGTGCCACCAGCAGACAAGTACAGGGGAACACTGAAGCTTTCTTT

clone size: .
V gene: TRBV4-1
D gene: .
J gene: TRBJ1-1
CDR3 protein: CASSQSQGGLANTEAFF
CDR3 DNA: TGCGCCAGCAGCCAATCCCAGGGTGGACTAGCGAACACTGAAGCTTTCTTT

clone size: once
V gene: TRBV4-3
D gene: .
J gene: TRBJ2-5
CDR3 protein: CASSQDQGGETQYF
CDR3 DNA: TGCGCCAGCAGTCAAGATCAGGGGGGGGAGACCCAGTACTTC

clone size: .
V gene: TRBV6-5
D gene: .
J gene: TRBJ2-2
CDR3 protein: CASLGRRAGELFF
CDR3 DNA: TGTGCCAGCTTGGGCCGTAGGGCCGGGGAGCTGTTTTTT

clone size: .
V gene: TRBV27
D gene: .
J gene: TRBJ1-2
CDR3 protein: CASSLLAGSLEPYGYTF
CDR3 DNA: TGTGCCAGCAGTTTATTGGCAGGCTCCCTTGAACCATATGGCTACACCTTC

clone size: few
V gene: TRBV27
D gene: .
J gene: TRBJ2-7
CDR3 protein: CASGGADREQYF
CDR3 DNA: TGTGCCAGCGGGGGGGCTGATCGCGAGCAGTACTTC

clone size: .
V gene: TRBV9
D gene: .
J gene: TRBJ2-1
CDR3 protein: CASSALAVPSYNEQFF
CDR3 DNA: TGTGCCAGCAGCGCGTTAGCGGTCCCCTCCTACAATGAGCAGTTCTTC

clone size: few
V gene: TRBV6-6
D gene: TRBD1
J gene: TRBJ2-5
CDR3 protein: CASSWGTGQTQYF
CDR3 DNA: TGTGCCAGCAGTTGGGGGACAGGGCAGACCCAGTACTTC

clone size: .
V gene: TRBV5-1
D gene: .
J gene: TRBJ2-1
CDR3 protein: CASSVVQGVVVEQFF
CDR3 DNA: TGCGCCAGCAGTGTCGTACAGGGTGTGGTGGTTGAGCAGTTCTTC

clone size: .
V gene: TRBV5-4
D gene: .
J gene: TRBJ2-5
CDR3 protein: CASSLSPEETQYF
CDR3 DNA: TGTGCCAGCAGCTTGTCTCCTGAGGAGACCCAGTACTTC

clone size: .
V gene: TRBV7-2
D gene: TRBD1
J gene: TRBJ1-5
CDR3 protein: CASSERQGAGNQPQHF
CDR3 DNA: TGTGCCAGCAGCGAAAGACAGGGGGCTGGCAATCAGCCCCAGCATTTT

clone size: .
V gene: TRBV25-1
D gene: .
J gene: TRBJ1-6
CDR3 protein: CASSERRHSPLHF
CDR3 DNA: TGTGCCAGCAGTGAGCGCCGACATTCACCCCTCCACTTT

clone size: .
V gene: TRBV5-4
D gene: TRBD2
J gene: TRBJ2-7
CDR3 protein: CASSLGGLAGLTYEQYF
CDR3 DNA: TGTGCCAGCAGCTTGGGGGGACTAGCGGGCCTAACCTACGAGCAGTACTTC

clone size: many
V gene: TRBV11-2
D gene: TRBD2
J gene: TRBJ2-1
CDR3 protein: CASSSRLAGVYNEQFF
CDR3 DNA: TGTGCCAGCAGCTCACGTCTAGCGGGAGTGTACAATGAGCAGTTCTTC

clone size: few
V gene: TRBV6-1
D gene: .
J gene: TRBJ1-2
CDR3 protein: CASGQGQYHGYTF
CDR3 DNA: TGTGCCAGCGGCCAAGGACAGTACCATGGCTACACCTTC

clone size: .
V gene: TRBV11-2
D gene: .
J gene: TRBJ2-5
CDR3 protein: CASTPEPQETQYF
CDR3 DNA: TGTGCCAGTACCCCCGAACCTCAGGAGACCCAGTACTTC

clone size: .
V gene: TRBV7-9
D gene: TRBD1
J gene: TRBJ1-5
CDR3 protein: CASSFGTGKDQPQHF
CDR3 DNA: TGTGCCAGCAGCTTCGGGACAGGGAAGGATCAGCCCCAGCATTTT

clone size: .
V gene: TRBV30
D gene: .
J gene: TRBJ1-1
CDR3 protein: CAWSRLTEAFF
CDR3 DNA: TGTGCCTGGAGCCGACTCACTGAAGCTTTCTTT

clone size: .
V gene: TRBV28
D gene: TRBD1
J gene: TRBJ1-5
CDR3 protein: CASSLFAGGDHQPQHF
CDR3 DNA: TGTGCCAGCAGTTTATTTGCAGGGGGGGACCATCAGCCCCAGCATTTT

clone size: once
V gene: TRBV4-3
D gene: TRBD1
J gene: TRBJ2-5
CDR3 protein: CASSHTGGAETQYF
CDR3 DNA: TGCGCCAGCAGCCATACAGGGGGCGCAGAGACCCAGTACTTC

clone size: .
V gene: TRBV5-6
D gene: TRBD1
J gene: TRBJ2-6
CDR3 protein: CASSLAGQGAISGANVLTF
CDR3 DNA: TGTGCCAGCAGCTTGGCGGGACAGGGGGCCATATCTGGGGCCAACGTCCTGACTTTC

clone size: .
V gene: TRBV30
D gene: .
J gene: TRBJ2-7
CDR3 protein: CASSRASYYEQYF
CDR3 DNA: TGTGCCTCCAGCAGGGCCTCCTACTACGAGCAGTACTTC

clone size: few
V gene: TRBV4-1
D gene: .
J gene: TRBJ1-4
CDR3 protein: CASSQEQGWVEKLFF
CDR3 DNA: TGCGCCAGCAGCCAAGAGCAAGGGTGGGTTGAAAAACTGTTTTTT

clone size: few
V gene: TRBV20-1
D gene: .
J gene: TRBJ2-5
CDR3 protein: CSARGQETQYF
CDR3 DNA: TGCAGTGCTAGAGGCCAAGAGACCCAGTACTTC

clone size: .
V gene: TRBV4-3
D gene: .
J gene: TRBJ2-2
CDR3 protein: CASSQEGGGIGELFF
CDR3 DNA: TGCGCCAGCAGCCAAGAAGGGGGAGGGATCGGGGAGCTGTTTTTT

clone size: .
V gene: TRBV6-6
D gene: .
J gene: TRBJ2-7
CDR3 protein: CASRETGAYEQYF
CDR3 DNA: TGTGCCAGCAGGGAGACAGGAGCGTACGAGCAGTACTTC

clone size: .
V gene: TRBV5-1
D gene: .
J gene: TRBJ2-3
CDR3 protein: CASSFSGPGSDTQYF
CDR3 DNA: TGCGCCAGCAGCTTCTCGGGTCCCGGTTCGGATACGCAGTATTTT

clone size: .
V gene: TRBV4-3
D gene: TRBD1
J gene: TRBJ1-2
CDR3 protein: CASSHRDRGLYGYTF
CDR3 DNA: TGCGCCAGCAGCCACCGGGACAGGGGGCTCTATGGCTACACCTTC